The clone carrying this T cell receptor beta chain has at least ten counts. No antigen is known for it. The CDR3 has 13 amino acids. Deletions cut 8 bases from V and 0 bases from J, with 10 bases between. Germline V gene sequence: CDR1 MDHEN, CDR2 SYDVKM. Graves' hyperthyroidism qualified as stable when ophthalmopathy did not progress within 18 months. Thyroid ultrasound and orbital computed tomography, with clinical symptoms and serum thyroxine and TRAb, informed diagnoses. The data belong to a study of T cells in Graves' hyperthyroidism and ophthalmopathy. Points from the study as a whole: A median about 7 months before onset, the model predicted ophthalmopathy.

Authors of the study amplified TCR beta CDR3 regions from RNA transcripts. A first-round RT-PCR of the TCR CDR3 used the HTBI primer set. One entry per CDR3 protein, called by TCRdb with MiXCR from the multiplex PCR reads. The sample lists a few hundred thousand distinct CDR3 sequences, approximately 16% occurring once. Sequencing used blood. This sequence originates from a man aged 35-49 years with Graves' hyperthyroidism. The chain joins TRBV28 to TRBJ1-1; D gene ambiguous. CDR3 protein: CASLSPLNTEAFF. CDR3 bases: TGTGCCAGCTTAAGCCCATTGAACACTGAAGCTTTCTTT. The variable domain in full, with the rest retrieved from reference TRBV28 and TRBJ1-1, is DVKVTQSSRYLVKRTGEKVFLECVQDMDHENMFWYRQDPGLGLRLIYFSYDVKMKEKGDIPEGYSVSREKKERFSLILESASTNQTSMYLCASLSPLNTEAFFGQGTRLTVV.